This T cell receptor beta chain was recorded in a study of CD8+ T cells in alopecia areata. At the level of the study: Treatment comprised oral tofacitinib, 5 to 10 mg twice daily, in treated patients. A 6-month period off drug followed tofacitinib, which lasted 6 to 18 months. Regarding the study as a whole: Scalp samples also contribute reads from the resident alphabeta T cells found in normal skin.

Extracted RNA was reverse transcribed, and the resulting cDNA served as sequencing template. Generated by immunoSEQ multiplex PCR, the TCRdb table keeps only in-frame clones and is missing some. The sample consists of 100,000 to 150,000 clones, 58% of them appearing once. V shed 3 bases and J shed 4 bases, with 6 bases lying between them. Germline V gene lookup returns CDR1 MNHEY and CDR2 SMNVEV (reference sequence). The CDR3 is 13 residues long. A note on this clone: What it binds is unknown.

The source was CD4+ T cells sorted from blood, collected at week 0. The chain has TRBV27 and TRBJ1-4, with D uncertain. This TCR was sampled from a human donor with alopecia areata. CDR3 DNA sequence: TGTGCCAGCAGTTTCCGCCATAATGAAAAACTGTTTTTT. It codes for CASSFRHNEKLFF.